This T cell receptor (beta chain) was captured by sequencing in a study of T cell responses to AZD1222 COVID-19 vaccine. In germline, CDR1 is LNHDA, CDR2 SQIVND (reference sequence). V was trimmed by 9 bases and J by 6 bases, leaving 24 bases between them. The CDR3 consists of 15 residues. Points from the study as a whole: Researchers took repertoire samples only after the peak T cell response had come. Breadth and depth of Spike-specific TCRs rose after two AZD1222 doses.

A word on this clone: Its specificity is unknown.

Profiled with immunoSEQ multiplex PCR; TCRdb holds only in-frame clones, not every one. The repertoire holds 180,000 or so clones, 85% to 90% seen once, with about 25% in the top ten. This rearrangement joins TRBV19 to TRBJ2-7; D is perhaps TRBD1 (7 bases). The source of this sequence is an adult who received the AZD1222 COVID-19 vaccine. Source: peripheral blood, taken 28 days after the second AZD1222 dose. CDR3 bases: TGTGCCAGCGCGAAGGCGGGACAGAACCGTGCCGAGCAGTACTTC. This gives the protein CASAKAGQNRAEQYF.